This T cell receptor beta chain was recorded in a study of cytomegalovirus exposure and HLA in healthy donors. On the study more broadly: Around 200 million T cells yielded around 100 million unique TCR beta sequences, as an earlier analysis found. HLA-typed donors contributed some 87 million unique TCRs, which were held in an early data release. Study-level findings and limits: What a later analysis showed was that several of the most significant clusters appeared linked to common viral pathogens.

Notes on this clone: The antigen remains unidentified.

V lost 6 bases to trimming and J lost 6 bases, with 23 bases between them. Germline V gene sequence: CDR1 MGHDK, CDR2 SYGVNS. This CDR3 is 16 amino acids long. Every donor was a healthy person donating bone marrow. 13 Jbeta primers and 60 Vbeta primers were used for the PCR. Data came from immunoSEQ multiplex PCR; TCRdb stores just in-frame clones and leaves some out. The sample carries about 99,000 clones, roughly a tenth recorded once. The clonotype comes from a man in his forties or fifties in good health and CMV-seropositive. The sample consisted of PBMCs. J is TRBJ2-5 and V is TRBV25-1; the D gene is possibly TRBD1 (7 bases). In nucleotides, the CDR3 is TGTGCCAGCAGACGTCAACCCAGGGGGACTTCCAAGACCCAGTACTTC. Translating gives CASRRQPRGTSKTQYF.